The T cell receptor beta chain described here comes from a study of blood T cell repertoires in COVID-19. CDR3 length: 15 amino acids. Germline trimming cut 4 bases from V and 6 bases from J; bases unmatched to any gene: 5. Germline lookup yields CDR1 LNHDA and CDR2 SQIVND (reference sequence). This clone has just one count. Assay used: immunoSEQ multiplex PCR; TCRdb lists only in-frame clones, some missing. This sample has more than 200,000 clones, with approximately 86% found just once. The receptor comes from a woman between 55 and 75 years old with COVID-19, enrolled during active disease. The chain joins TRBV19 to TRBJ1-6; the match to TRBD1 covers 8 bases. The material sequenced was peripheral blood. The CDR3 loop reads CASSTDRGINSPLHF. CDR3 bases: TGTGCCAGTAGTACCGACAGGGGAATTAATTCACCCCTCCACTTT.